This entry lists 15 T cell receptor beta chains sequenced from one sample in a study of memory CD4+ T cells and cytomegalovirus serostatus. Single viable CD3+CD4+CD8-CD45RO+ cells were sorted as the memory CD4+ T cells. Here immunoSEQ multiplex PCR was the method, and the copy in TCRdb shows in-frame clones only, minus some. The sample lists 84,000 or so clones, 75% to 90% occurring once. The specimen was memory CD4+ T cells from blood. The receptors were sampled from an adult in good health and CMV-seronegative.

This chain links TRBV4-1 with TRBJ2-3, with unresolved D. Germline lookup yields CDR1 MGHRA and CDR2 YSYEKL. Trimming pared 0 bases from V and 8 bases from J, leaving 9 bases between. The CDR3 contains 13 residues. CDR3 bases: TGCGCCAGCAGCCAAGATAGGAGAGTTACGCAGTATTTT. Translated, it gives CASSQDRRVTQYF.

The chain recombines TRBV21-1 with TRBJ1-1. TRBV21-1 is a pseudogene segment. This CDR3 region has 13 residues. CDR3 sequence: CASSNGGTTEAFF. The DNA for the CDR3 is TGTGCCAGCAGCAACGGGGGGACCACTGAAGCTTTCTTT.

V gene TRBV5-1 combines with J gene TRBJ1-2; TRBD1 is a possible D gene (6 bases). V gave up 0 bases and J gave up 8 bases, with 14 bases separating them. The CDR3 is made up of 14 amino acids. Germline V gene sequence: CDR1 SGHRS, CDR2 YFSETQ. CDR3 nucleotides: TGCGCCAGCAGCTTGGCAACGGGGGCTCCAGGCTACACCTTC. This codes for CASSLATGAPGYTF.

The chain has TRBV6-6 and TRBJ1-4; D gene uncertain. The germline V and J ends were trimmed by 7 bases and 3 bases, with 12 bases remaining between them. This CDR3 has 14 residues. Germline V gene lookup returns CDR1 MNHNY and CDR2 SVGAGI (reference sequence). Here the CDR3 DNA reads TGTGCCAGCATCCCTTTGTGGTCTAATGAAAAACTGTTTTTT. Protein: CASIPLWSNEKLFF.

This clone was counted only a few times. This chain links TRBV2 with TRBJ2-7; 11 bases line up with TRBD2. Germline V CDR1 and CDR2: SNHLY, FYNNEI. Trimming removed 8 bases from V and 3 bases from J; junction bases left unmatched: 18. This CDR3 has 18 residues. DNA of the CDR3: TGTGCCAGCCTCCCCCTAGCGGGGGGCACTTCCTCCAGCTACGAGCAGTACTTC. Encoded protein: CASLPLAGGTSSSYEQYF.

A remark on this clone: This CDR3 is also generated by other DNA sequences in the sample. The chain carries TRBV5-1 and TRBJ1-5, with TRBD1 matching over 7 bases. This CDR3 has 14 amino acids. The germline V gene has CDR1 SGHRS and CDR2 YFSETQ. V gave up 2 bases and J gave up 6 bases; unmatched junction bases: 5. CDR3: CASSLDTGVQPQHF. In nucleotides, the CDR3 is TGCGCCAGCAGCTTAGACACAGGGGTTCAGCCCCAGCATTTT.

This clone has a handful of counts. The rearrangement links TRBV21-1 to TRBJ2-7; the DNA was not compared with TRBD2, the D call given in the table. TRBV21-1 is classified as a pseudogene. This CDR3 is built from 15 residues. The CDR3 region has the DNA TGTGCCAGTACATTAGCGGGGACGAGCTCCTACGAGCAGTACTTC. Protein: CASTLAGTSSYEQYF.

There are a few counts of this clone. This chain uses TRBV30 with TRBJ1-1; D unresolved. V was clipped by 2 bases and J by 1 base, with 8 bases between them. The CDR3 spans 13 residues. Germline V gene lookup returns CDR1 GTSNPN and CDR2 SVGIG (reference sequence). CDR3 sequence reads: CAWSREGNTEAFF. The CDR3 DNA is TGTGCCTGGAGTCGGGAGGGGAACACTGAAGCTTTCTTT. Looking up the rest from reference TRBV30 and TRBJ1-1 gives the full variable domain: SQTIHQWPATLVQPVGSPLSLECTVEGTSNPNLYWYRQAAGRGLQLLFYSVGIGQISSEVPQNLSASRPQDRQFILSSKKLLLSDSGFYLCAWSREGNTEAFFGQGTRLTVV.

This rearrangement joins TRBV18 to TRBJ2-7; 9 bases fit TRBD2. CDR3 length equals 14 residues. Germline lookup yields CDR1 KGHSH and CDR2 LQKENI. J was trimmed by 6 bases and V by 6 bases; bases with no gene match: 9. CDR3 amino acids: CASSRAGLAIEQYF. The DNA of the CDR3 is TGTGCCAGCTCTCGTGCGGGACTAGCAATCGAGCAGTACTTC. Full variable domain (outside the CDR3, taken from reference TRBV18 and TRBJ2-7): NAGVMQNPRHLVRRRGQEARLRCSPMKGHSHVYWYRQLPEEGLKFMVYLQKENIIDESGMPKERFSAEFPKEGPSILRIQQVVRGDSAAYFCASSRAGLAIEQYFGPGTRLTVT.

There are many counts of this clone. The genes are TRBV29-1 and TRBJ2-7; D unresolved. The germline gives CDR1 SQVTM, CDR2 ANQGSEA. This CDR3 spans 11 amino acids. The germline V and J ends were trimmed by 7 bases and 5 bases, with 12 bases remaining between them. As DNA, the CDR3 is TGCAGCGCCGAGGTGACTCACGAGCAGTACTTC. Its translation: CSAEVTHEQYF.

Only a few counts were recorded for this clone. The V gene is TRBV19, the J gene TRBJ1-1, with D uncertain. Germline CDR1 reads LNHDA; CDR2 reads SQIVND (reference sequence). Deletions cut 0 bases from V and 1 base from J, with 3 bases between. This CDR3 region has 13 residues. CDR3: CASSIDRNTEAFF. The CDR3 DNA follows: TGTGCCAGTAGTATAGACCGGAACACTGAAGCTTTCTTT.

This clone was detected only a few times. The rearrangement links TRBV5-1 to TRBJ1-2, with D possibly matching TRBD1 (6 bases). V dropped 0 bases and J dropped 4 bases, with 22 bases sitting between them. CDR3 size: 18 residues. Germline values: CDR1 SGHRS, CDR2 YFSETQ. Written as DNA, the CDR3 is TGCGCCAGCAGCTTGGAGGGGGGCGCGGGAACCCCATCCTATGGCTACACCTTC. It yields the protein CASSLEGGAGTPSYGYTF.

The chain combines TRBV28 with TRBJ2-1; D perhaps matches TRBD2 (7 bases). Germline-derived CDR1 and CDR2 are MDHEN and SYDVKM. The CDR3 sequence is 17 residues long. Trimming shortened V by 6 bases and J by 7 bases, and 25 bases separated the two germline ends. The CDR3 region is CASRGGGGADGTNEQFF. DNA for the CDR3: TGTGCCAGCAGGGGAGGTGGGGGGGCCGATGGAACGAATGAGCAGTTCTTC.

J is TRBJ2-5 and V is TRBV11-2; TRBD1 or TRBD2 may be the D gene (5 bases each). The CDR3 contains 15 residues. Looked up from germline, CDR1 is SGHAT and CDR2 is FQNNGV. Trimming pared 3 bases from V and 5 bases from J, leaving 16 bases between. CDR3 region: CASSLGPLALETQYF. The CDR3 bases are TGTGCCAGCAGCTTGGGACCCCTTGCCTTGGAGACCCAGTACTTC.

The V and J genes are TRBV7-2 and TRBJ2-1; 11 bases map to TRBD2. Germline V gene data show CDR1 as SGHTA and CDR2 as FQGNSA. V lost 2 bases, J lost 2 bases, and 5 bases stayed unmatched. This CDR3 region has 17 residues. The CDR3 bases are TGTGCCAGCAGCTTAAGGCTAGCGGGGGGTACCTACAATGAGCAGTTCTTC. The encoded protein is CASSLRLAGGTYNEQFF.